The clone carrying this T cell receptor beta chain was observed many times. Antigen unknown. The data originate from a study of response to subunit inactivated influenza vaccine. Study results and limitations: With each seasonal influenza vaccination, the authors suggested, few new T cells are recruited.

The germline CDR1 and CDR2 sequences are DFQATT and SNEGSKA (reference sequence). The CDR3 is made up of 12 amino acids. V was pared by 6 bases and J by 5 bases, with 4 bases of the junction left unmatched. From the RT-PCR reads, TCRdb called clonotypes with MiXCR, one entry per CDR3 protein. The sample yields hundreds of thousands of distinct CDR3 sequences, 7.5% to 8.5% seen once. The chain has TRBV20-1 and TRBJ2-5; the match to TRBD1 covers 9 bases. The sample in question was PBMCs from blood, obtained approximately 25 months after vaccination. The sequence was obtained from a man aged 45 to 75 who received an inactivated influenza vaccine. Written as DNA, the CDR3 is TGCAGTGCCCGACAGGGGGAGGAGACCCAGTACTTC. Its protein product is CSARQGEETQYF.